This TCR beta chain is from a study of beta chain features in type 1 diabetes. The study, taken as a whole, reports: Overrepresentation of cells with high TCR expression could result from cDNA sequencing. Naive, central memory and Treg TCRB repertoires appeared more alike in patients than in healthy donors. Diminished insertions and augmented deletions at VDJ junctions characterized type 1 diabetes patients.

The authors reverse transcribed all of the isolated RNA, so sequencing captured expressed TCRB transcripts. The protocol was immunoSEQ multiplex PCR, while the TCRdb copy is restricted to in-frame clones and leaves out a portion. The data hold under 900,000 clones, with roughly a sixth observed a single time. The germline gives CDR1 LGHNA, CDR2 YSLEER. CDR3 length: 17 residues. With 4 bases removed from V and 3 bases from J, the gap between germline ends came to 16 bases. Notes on this clone: Antigen unknown.

The sequence was obtained from a woman under 30 in good health. Sequenced material: naive CD4+ T cells from blood. The rearrangement joins TRBV4-3 to TRBJ2-6; the D gene is possibly TRBD1 (6 bases). In DNA form, the CDR3 reads TGCGCCAGCAGCCCTGTGACAGGAGGCGGTGGGGCCAACGTCCTGACTTTC. This sequence encodes CASSPVTGGGGANVLTF.